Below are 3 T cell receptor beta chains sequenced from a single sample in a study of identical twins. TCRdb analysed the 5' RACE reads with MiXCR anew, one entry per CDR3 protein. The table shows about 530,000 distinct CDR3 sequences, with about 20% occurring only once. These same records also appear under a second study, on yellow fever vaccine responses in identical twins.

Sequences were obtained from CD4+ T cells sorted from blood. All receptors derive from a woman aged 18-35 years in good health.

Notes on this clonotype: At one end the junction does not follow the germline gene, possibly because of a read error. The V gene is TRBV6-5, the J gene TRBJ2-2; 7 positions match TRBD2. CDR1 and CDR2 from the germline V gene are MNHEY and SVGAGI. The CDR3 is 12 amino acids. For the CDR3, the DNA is TGTGCCAGGAGTGACGGGAGGTCTCGCACAGCTTTT. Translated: CARSDGRSRTAF.

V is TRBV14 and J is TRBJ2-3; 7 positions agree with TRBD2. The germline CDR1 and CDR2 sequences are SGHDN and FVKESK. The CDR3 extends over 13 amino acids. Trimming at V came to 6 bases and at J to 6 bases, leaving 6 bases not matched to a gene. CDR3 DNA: TGTGCCAGCAGTCAGCTAGCGGTGGATACGCAGTATTTT. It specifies CASSQLAVDTQYF.

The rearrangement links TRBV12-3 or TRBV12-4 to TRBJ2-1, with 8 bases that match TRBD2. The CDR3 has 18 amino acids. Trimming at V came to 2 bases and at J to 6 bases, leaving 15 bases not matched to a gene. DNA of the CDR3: TGTGCCAGCAGTTTACAGAAGAAGACTAGCGACATTTTCAATGAGCAGTTCTTC. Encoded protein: CASSLQKKTSDIFNEQFF.